There are a few counts of the clone carrying this TCR beta chain. The antigen is undetermined. As for the donors, each was a healthy bone marrow donor. These data come from a study of cytomegalovirus exposure and HLA in healthy donors. Turning to the study itself: Of roughly 400 genotyped donors, around 84% clustered with self-reported Caucasian donors. Points from the study as a whole: Confirmation was obtained in vitro that a few CMV-associated chains are specific for CMV antigens. HLA-A and HLA-B allele assignments for most subjects were reportedly predicted accurately using TCR beta sequences.

Trimming took 4 bases from V and 1 from J, leaving 8 bases between them. Germline lookup yields CDR1 SQVTM and CDR2 ANQGSEA. CDR3 length: 12 residues. The PCR employed 60 Vbeta primers together with 13 Jbeta primers. Clones were sequenced by immunoSEQ multiplex PCR, and TCRdb holds only the in-frame ones, with some missing. The profile shows about 150,000 clones, 79% of them singletons. The specimen sequenced was PBMCs. The genes are TRBV29-1 and TRBJ2-7; possibly TRBD1 for D (6 bases). The TCR comes from a man in his fifties or sixties in good health and CMV-seropositive. The CDR3 loop is CSVVTGSYEQYF. The CDR3 DNA sequence: TGCAGCGTTGTTACAGGGTCCTACGAGCAGTACTTC.